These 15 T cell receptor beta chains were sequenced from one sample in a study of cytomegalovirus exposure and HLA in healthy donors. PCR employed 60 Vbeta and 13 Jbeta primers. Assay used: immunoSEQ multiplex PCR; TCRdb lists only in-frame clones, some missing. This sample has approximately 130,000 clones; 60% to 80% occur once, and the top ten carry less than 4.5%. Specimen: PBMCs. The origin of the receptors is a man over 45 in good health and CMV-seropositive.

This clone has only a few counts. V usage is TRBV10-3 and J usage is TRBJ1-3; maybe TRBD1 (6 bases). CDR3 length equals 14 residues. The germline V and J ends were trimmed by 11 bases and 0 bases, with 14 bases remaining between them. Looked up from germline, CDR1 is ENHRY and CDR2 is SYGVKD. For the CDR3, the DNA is TGTGCCTCCAGGACAGCGAGCTCTGGAAACACCATATATTTT. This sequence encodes CASRTASSGNTIYF.

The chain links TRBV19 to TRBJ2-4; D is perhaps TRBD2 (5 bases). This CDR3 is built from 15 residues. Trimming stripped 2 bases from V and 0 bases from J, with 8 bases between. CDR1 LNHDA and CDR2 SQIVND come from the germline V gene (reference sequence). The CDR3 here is CASSISGIAKNIQYF. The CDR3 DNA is TGTGCCAGTAGTATATCGGGAATAGCCAAAAACATTCAGTACTTC.

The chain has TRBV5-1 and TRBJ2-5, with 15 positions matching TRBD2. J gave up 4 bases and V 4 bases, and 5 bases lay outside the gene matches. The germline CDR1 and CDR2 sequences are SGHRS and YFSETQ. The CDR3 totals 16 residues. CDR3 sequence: CASSDGLAGGPETQYF. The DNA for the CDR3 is TGCGCCAGCAGCGATGGACTAGCGGGGGGGCCAGAGACCCAGTACTTC.

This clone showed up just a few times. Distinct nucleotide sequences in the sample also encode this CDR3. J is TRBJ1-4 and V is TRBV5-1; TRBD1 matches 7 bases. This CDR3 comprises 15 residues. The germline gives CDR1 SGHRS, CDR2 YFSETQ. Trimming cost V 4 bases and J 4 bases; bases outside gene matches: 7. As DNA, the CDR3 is TGCGCCAGCAGCGGTCGGGACAGCCTTAATGAAAAACTGTTTTTT. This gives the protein CASSGRDSLNEKLFF.

The CDR3 nucleotides are TGCGCCAGCGCCAGGGCGGGGGACTCCTACGAGCAGTACTTC. The encoded protein is CASARAGDSYEQYF. The J gene is TRBJ2-7, the V gene TRBV10-1, with 7 bases fitting TRBD2. The CDR3 totals 14 residues. CDR1 and CDR2 from the germline V gene are WNHNN and SYGVQD (reference sequence). V shed 8 bases, J shed 0 bases, and the junction held 7 bases outside the gene matches.

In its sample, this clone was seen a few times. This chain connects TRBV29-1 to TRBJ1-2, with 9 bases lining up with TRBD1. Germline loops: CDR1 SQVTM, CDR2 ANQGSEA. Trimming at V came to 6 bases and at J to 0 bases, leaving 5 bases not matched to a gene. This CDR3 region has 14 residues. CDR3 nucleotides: TGCAGCGTCAGACGACAGGGGGCTAACTATGGCTACACCTTC. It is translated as CSVRRQGANYGYTF.

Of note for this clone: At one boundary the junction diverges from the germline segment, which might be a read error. The DNA of the CDR3 is TGTTCCAGCAGCTTAAAGGCTAGCGGGAACACAGATACGCAGTATTTT. Translating it yields CSSSLKASGNTDTQYF. The chain combines TRBV7-9 with TRBJ2-3; 9 nucleotides agree with TRBD2. Germline-derived CDR1 and CDR2 are SEHNR and FQNEAQ (reference sequence). The CDR3 is 16 amino acids. The full variable domain, completed using reference TRBV7-9 and TRBJ2-3, is DTGVSQNPRHKITKRGQNVTFRCDPISEHNRLYWYRQTLGQGPEFLTYFQNEAQLEKSRLLSDRFSAERPKGSFSTLEIQRTEQGDSAMYLCSSSLKASGNTDTQYFGPGTRLTVL.

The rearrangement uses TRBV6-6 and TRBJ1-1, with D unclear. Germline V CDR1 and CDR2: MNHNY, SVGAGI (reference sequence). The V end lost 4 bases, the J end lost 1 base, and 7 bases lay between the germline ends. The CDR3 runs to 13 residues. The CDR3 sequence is CASSSRQNTEAFF. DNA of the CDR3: TGTGCCAGCAGTTCGCGACAGAACACTGAAGCTTTCTTT.

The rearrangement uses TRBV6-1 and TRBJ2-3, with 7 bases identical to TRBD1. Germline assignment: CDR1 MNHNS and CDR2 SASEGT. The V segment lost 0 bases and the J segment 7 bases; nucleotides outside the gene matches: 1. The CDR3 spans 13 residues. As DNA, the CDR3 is TGTGCCAGCAGTGAAGCCAGGGGGAATACGCAGTATTTT. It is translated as CASSEARGNTQYF.

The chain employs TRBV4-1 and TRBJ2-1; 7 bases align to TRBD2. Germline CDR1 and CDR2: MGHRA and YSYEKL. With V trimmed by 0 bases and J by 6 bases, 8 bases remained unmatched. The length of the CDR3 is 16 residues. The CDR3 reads CASSQDSSGQGNEQFF. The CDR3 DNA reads TGCGCCAGCAGCCAAGATAGTAGCGGGCAAGGCAATGAGCAGTTCTTC.

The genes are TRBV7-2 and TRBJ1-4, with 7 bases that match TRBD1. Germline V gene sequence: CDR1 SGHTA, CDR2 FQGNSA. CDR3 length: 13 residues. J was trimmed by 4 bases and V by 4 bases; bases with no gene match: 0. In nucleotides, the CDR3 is TGTGCCAGCAGCTGGGACAGTAATGAAAAACTGTTTTTT. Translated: CASSWDSNEKLFF.

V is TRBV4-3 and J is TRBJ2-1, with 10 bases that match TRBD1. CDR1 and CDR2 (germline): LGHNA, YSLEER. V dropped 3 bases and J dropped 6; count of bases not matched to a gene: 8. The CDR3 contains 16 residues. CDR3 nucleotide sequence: TGCGCCAGCAGCCATTCCCCGGGACAGGGGAGCAATGAGCAGTTCTTC. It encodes CASSHSPGQGSNEQFF.

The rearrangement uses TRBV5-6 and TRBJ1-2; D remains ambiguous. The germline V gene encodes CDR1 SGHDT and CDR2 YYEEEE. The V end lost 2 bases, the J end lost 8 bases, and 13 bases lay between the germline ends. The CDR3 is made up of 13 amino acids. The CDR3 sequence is CASSLERDRGYTF. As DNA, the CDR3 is TGTGCCAGCAGCTTAGAGAGGGATCGAGGCTACACCTTC. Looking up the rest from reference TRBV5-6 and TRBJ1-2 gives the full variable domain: DAGVTQSPTHLIKTRGQQVTLRCSPKSGHDTVSWYQQALGQGPQFIFQYYEEEERQRGNFPDRFSGHQFPNYSSELNVNALLLGDSALYLCASSLERDRGYTFGSGTRLTVV.

DNA of the CDR3: TGTGCCAGCAGTGGGACTAGCCCAACCCAGTACTTC. Amino acids: CASSGTSPTQYF. The chain recombines TRBV2 with TRBJ2-5; 8 bases fit TRBD2. The CDR3 extends over 12 amino acids. Trimming cost V 4 bases and J 8 bases; bases outside gene matches: 3. CDR1 is SNHLY, CDR2 FYNNEI, per germline.

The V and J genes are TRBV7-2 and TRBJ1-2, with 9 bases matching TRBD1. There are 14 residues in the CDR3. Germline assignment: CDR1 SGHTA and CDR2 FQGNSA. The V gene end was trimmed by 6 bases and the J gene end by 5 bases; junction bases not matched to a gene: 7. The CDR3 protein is CASRPTGGSYGYTF. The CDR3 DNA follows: TGTGCCAGCAGACCTACAGGGGGCTCGTATGGCTACACCTTC.